This TCR beta chain was sequenced in a study of shared clonotypes between healthy human individuals. Germline loops: CDR1 SGDLS, CDR2 YYNGEE. The V and J ends lost 3 bases and 3 bases respectively, with 22 bases between them. CDR3 size: 17 residues. Assay: immunoSEQ multiplex PCR; the TCRdb copy retains only in-frame clones and omits some. The data contain millions of clones, just over 90% of them singletons. Sequenced sample: naive CD4+ T cells sorted from blood. Noted subset: CD45RA+ positively selected. The V and J genes are TRBV9 and TRBJ2-7; D tentatively fits TRBD1 or TRBD2 (7 bases each). This clonotype was obtained from a young man in good health. The CDR3 nucleotides read TGTGCCAGCAGCGCCGGGGGGAAGGGGGCGGCCCTCTACGAGCAGTACTTC. As protein: CASSAGGKGAALYEQYF.